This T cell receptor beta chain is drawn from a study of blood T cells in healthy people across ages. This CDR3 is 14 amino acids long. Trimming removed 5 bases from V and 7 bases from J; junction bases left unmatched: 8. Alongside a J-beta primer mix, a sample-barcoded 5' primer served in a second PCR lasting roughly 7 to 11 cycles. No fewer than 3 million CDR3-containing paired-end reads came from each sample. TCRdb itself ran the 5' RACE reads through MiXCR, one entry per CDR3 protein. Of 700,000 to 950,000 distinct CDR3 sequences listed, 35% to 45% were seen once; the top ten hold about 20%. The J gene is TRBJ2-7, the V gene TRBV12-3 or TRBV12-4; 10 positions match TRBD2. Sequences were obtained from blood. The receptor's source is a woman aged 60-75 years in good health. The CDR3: CASSLLAGDNEQYF. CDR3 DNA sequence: TGTGCCAGCAGTCTTCTAGCGGGGGACAATGAGCAGTACTTC.